These 32 T cell receptor beta chains originate from one sample sequenced in a study of blood T cell repertoires in COVID-19. Produced via immunoSEQ multiplex PCR; TCRdb's table is partial and in-frame only. Of 500,000 or so clones listed, about nine tenths were seen once; the top ten hold about 0.65%. Specimen: PBMCs or T cells enriched from blood (not recorded which). Receptors originate from a woman between 18 and 29 years old who had recovered from COVID-19.

Remarks on this clone: Other DNA sequences in the sample encode the same CDR3. The genes are TRBV5-1 and TRBJ2-2; the match to TRBD1 covers 8 bases. CDR1 SGHRS and CDR2 YFSETQ come from the germline V gene. V gave up 3 bases and J gave up 1 base; unmatched junction bases: 2. CDR3 length: 15 amino acids. CDR3 coding DNA: TGCGCCAGCAGCTCCGGACAGGGGAACACCGGGGAGCTGTTTTTT. It encodes CASSSGQGNTGELFF.

As regards this clone: The same CDR3 arises from other DNA sequences in this sample as well. The chain couples TRBV5-1 to TRBJ1-2, with D possibly being TRBD1 (6 bases). With 0 bases removed from V and 8 bases from J, the gap between germline ends came to 14 bases. The CDR3 length is 14 residues. Germline V gene data show CDR1 as SGHRS and CDR2 as YFSETQ. The CDR3 DNA follows: TGCGCCAGCAGCTTGGAGACAGGCTTAGGGGGCTACACCTTC. This gives the protein CASSLETGLGGYTF.

Regarding this clone: The sample contains more than one DNA sequence encoding this CDR3. The rearrangement uses TRBV19 and TRBJ2-7; D might be TRBD1 (5 bases). CDR1 LNHDA and CDR2 SQIVND come from the germline V gene (reference sequence). CDR3 length equals 14 residues. With 1 base removed from V and 0 bases from J, the gap between germline ends came to 7 bases. The CDR3 sequence: CASSIGQGSYEQYF. As DNA, the CDR3 is TGTGCCAGTAGTATAGGTCAGGGCTCCTACGAGCAGTACTTC.

The chain carries TRBV7-9 and TRBJ1-1, with 8 bases identical to TRBD1. J lost 1 base, V lost 3 bases, and 4 bases had no gene match. The CDR3 is made up of 15 amino acids. Germline V gene sequence: CDR1 SEHNR, CDR2 FQNEAQ (reference sequence). DNA of the CDR3: TGTGCCAGCAGCTTTGCACAGGGGGGGAACACTGAAGCTTTCTTT. Its translation: CASSFAQGGNTEAFF.

The V call is TRBV5-5, the J call TRBJ2-7; D not certain. Per germline, CDR1 SGHKS and CDR2 YYEKEE (reference sequence). This CDR3 has 12 residues. V was shortened by 2 bases and J by 2 bases, with 5 bases between the two germline ends. The CDR3 reads CASSFDTYEQYF. DNA for the CDR3: TGTGCCAGCAGCTTCGACACCTACGAGCAGTACTTC.

The V call is TRBV5-6, the J call TRBJ2-7; 8 nucleotides agree with TRBD2. This CDR3 has 14 amino acids. Germline V gene lookup returns CDR1 SGHDT and CDR2 YYEEEE. V shed 3 bases and J 6 bases; nucleotides not matched to a gene: 8. CDR3 coding DNA: TGTGCCAGCAGCTGGAGGAACGGGGGGGGCGAGCAGTACTTC. Translated, it gives CASSWRNGGGEQYF.

The chain carries TRBV5-1 and TRBJ2-6; tentative D call: TRBD1 (5 bases). This CDR3 is 15 amino acids long. Germline-derived CDR1 and CDR2 are SGHRS and YFSETQ. V gave up 0 bases and J gave up 2 bases, with 6 bases separating them. CDR3 loop: CASSLARAGANVLTF. The CDR3 DNA sequence: TGCGCCAGCAGCTTGGCCAGGGCTGGGGCCAACGTCCTGACTTTC.

CDR3 sequence reads: CASSHGGRQETQYF. The DNA of the CDR3 is TGTGCCAGCTCTCACGGTGGGAGGCAAGAGACCCAGTACTTC. The chain has TRBV18 and TRBJ2-5; TRBD2 might be the D (6 bases). Germline V gene sequence: CDR1 KGHSH, CDR2 LQKENI. This CDR3 is 14 amino acids long. Trimming removed 6 bases from V and 2 bases from J, with 13 bases in between.

This clone was counted once. The CDR3 DNA follows: TGTGCCAGCAGCCCCCCAACAGGGCACACTGAAGCTTTCTTT. Translation gives CASSPPTGHTEAFF. This chain joins TRBV4-2 and TRBJ1-1, with a possible D match to TRBD1 (6 bases). Trimming shortened V by 4 bases and J by 3 bases, and 12 bases separated the two germline ends. CDR1 is LGHNA, CDR2 YNFKEQ, per germline. There are 14 residues in the CDR3.

The chain combines TRBV28 with TRBJ1-1; D perhaps matches TRBD1 (5 bases). Per the germline V gene, CDR1 is MDHEN and CDR2 is SYDVKM. The germline V and J ends were trimmed by 3 bases and 4 bases, with 18 bases remaining between them. This CDR3 is 16 amino acids long. The CDR3 reads CASSLLGADSPTEAFF. The DNA for the CDR3 is TGTGCCAGCAGTTTGTTAGGGGCAGATAGTCCCACTGAAGCTTTCTTT.

This chain links TRBV30 with TRBJ2-1; TRBD1 is a possible D gene (6 bases). CDR1 and CDR2 from the germline V gene are GTSNPN and SVGIG (reference sequence). V was cut by 1 base and J by 9 bases, with 10 bases left in between. The CDR3 runs 12 residues. CDR3 in amino acids: CAWSAHRAEQFF. Written as DNA, the CDR3 is TGTGCCTGGAGTGCCCACAGGGCTGAGCAGTTCTTC. Full variable domain (remainder filled in from reference TRBV30 and TRBJ2-1): SQTIHQWPATLVQPVGSPLSLECTVEGTSNPNLYWYRQAAGRGLQLLFYSVGIGQISSEVPQNLSASRPQDRQFILSSKKLLLSDSGFYLCAWSAHRAEQFFGPGTRLTVL.

V is TRBV7-6 and J is TRBJ1-1; TRBD1 aligns across 9 bases. The CDR3 covers 14 residues. J lost 3 bases, V lost 5 bases, and 4 bases had no gene match. The V gene's germline CDR1 is SGHVS and CDR2 FNYEAQ. CDR3 coding DNA: TGTGCCAGCAGCCTCGACAGGGGGGACACTGAAGCTTTCTTT. It translates to CASSLDRGDTEAFF.

This clone was counted a single time. This chain uses TRBV3-1 (or the pseudogene TRBV3-2) with TRBJ1-2; 8 positions match TRBD1. The CDR3 has 17 residues. V was pared by 5 bases and J by 7 bases, with 18 bases of the junction left unmatched. Germline-derived CDR1 and CDR2 are LGHDT and YNNKEL (reference sequence). DNA of the CDR3: TGTGCCAGCAGCTCAGGGGGCGGGAAGGCCTCGGCGGGTGGCTACACCTTC. This translates into CASSSGGGKASAGGYTF.

The V and J genes are TRBV10-3 and TRBJ2-7; the match to TRBD2 covers 8 bases. This CDR3 has 12 amino acids. CDR1 and CDR2 (germline): ENHRY, SYGVKD. With V trimmed by 2 bases and J by 11 bases, 5 bases remained unmatched. In nucleotides, the CDR3 is TGTGCCATCAGTGAGATGAGCGGGGGAGAGTACTTC. This encodes CAISEMSGGEYF.

This clone appeared a single time. The chain combines TRBV3-1 (or the pseudogene TRBV3-2) with TRBJ1-2; 7 nucleotides agree with TRBD1. Germline CDR1 LGHDT, CDR2 YNNKEL (reference sequence). J lost 4 bases, V lost 4 bases, and 6 bases had no gene match. CDR3 size: 14 residues. Written as DNA, the CDR3 is TGTGCCAGCAGCCGTCAGGACAGGATCTATGGCTACACCTTC. Protein sequence: CASSRQDRIYGYTF.

V usage is TRBV5-1 and J usage is TRBJ2-1; 7 nucleotides agree with TRBD1. Germline V CDR1 and CDR2: SGHRS, YFSETQ. V lost 4 bases and J lost 2; bases outside the gene matches: 3. The CDR3 runs 14 residues. CDR3 nucleotide sequence: TGCGCCAGCAGCGAGGGGGCCACCTACAATGAGCAGTTCTTC. This sequence encodes CASSEGATYNEQFF.

The gene calls are TRBV3-1 (or the pseudogene TRBV3-2) and TRBJ1-3; D is unclear. V lost 3 bases and J 3 bases, leaving 6 bases between the germline ends. This CDR3 contains 13 residues. CDR1 and CDR2 (germline): LGHDT, YNNKEL (reference sequence). CDR3 nucleotide sequence: TGTGCCAGCAGCCAGTCCCGTGGAAACACCATATATTTT. Its protein product is CASSQSRGNTIYF.

This clone was observed a single time. This chain joins TRBV6-5 and TRBJ1-2; TRBD1 matches at 8 bases. The ends lost 2 bases at V and 12 bases at J; junction bases unmatched: 5. Germline V CDR1 and CDR2: MNHEY, SVGAGI. This CDR3 comprises 12 residues. CDR3 sequence: CASSYPTGVHTF. CDR3 nucleotide sequence: TGTGCCAGCAGTTACCCGACAGGGGTCCACACCTTC.

J is TRBJ1-1 and V is TRBV2; 9 bases line up with TRBD1. The germline V gene encodes CDR1 SNHLY and CDR2 FYNNEI. The CDR3 is 17 amino acids. J was trimmed by 4 bases and V by 2 bases; bases with no gene match: 11. CDR3 sequence (DNA): TGTGCCAGCAGTGAACCGGGACAGGGAGATTCGAGCACTGAAGCTTTCTTT. Protein sequence: CASSEPGQGDSSTEAFF.

The genes are TRBV30 and TRBJ1-1; 8 bases match TRBD1. V shed 2 bases, J shed 2 bases, and the junction held 7 bases outside the gene matches. Germline lookup yields CDR1 GTSNPN and CDR2 SVGIG (reference sequence). The CDR3 has 15 residues. The CDR3 region has the DNA TGTGCCTGGAGTAGAGGACAGGGCAGAAACACTGAAGCTTTCTTT. This codes for CAWSRGQGRNTEAFF.

The chain employs TRBV7-8 and TRBJ1-5; D is uncertain. The CDR3 is 16 amino acids. Germline CDR1 and CDR2: SGHVS and FQNEAQ. V lost 1 base, J lost 5 bases, and 15 bases lay in between. The CDR3 DNA sequence: TGTGCCAGCAGCTTAGGGAGAAGGTTTGGCCATCAGCCCCAGCATTTT. It translates to CASSLGRRFGHQPQHF.

CDR3 in amino acids: CASLMGGGWGGYTF. As DNA, the CDR3 is TGTGCCAGCCTTATGGGCGGAGGCTGGGGAGGCTACACCTTC. The chain couples TRBV6-5 to TRBJ1-2; D is uncertain. V was shortened by 8 bases and J by 8 bases, with 21 bases between the two germline ends. This CDR3 is built from 14 residues. Germline CDR1 reads MNHEY; CDR2 reads SVGAGI.

The V call is TRBV30, the J call TRBJ1-2; tentatively, D is TRBD1 (5 bases). The V end was cut by 5 bases, the J end by 7 bases, with 20 bases between. Germline V gene data show CDR1 as GTSNPN and CDR2 as SVGIG (reference sequence). The CDR3 length is 14 residues. DNA for the CDR3: TGTGCCTGGGGGCGTGGGACTTCGGGGGTTGGCTACACCTTC. This sequence encodes CAWGRGTSGVGYTF.

The table lists this clone with a count of one. The chain uses TRBV27 and TRBJ1-2, with 9 bases fitting TRBD1. V lost 7 bases to trimming and J lost 6 bases; unmatched junction nucleotides: 15. This CDR3 contains 16 residues. The germline CDR1 and CDR2 sequences are MNHEY and SMNVEV (reference sequence). CDR3 sequence reads: CASKPTGGGLVNGYTF. CDR3 coding DNA: TGTGCCAGCAAACCCACAGGGGGCGGTTTGGTAAATGGCTACACCTTC.

This clone showed up many times. Different DNA sequences within this sample yield the same CDR3. V gene TRBV27 combines with J gene TRBJ1-6; D is uncertain. This CDR3 has 15 amino acids. Germline CDR1 and CDR2: MNHEY and SMNVEV (reference sequence). V lost 2 bases and J 5 bases, leaving 10 bases between the germline ends. CDR3 loop: CASSLLGEDNSPLHF. The CDR3 DNA is TGTGCCAGCAGTTTACTGGGAGAGGATAATTCACCCCTCCACTTT.

The chain is built from TRBV29-1 and TRBJ1-2, with a possible D match to TRBD1 (5 bases). V lost 6 bases, J lost 4 bases, and 9 bases lay in between. The V gene's germline CDR1 is SQVTM and CDR2 ANQGSEA. The CDR3 runs 11 residues. This chain's CDR3 is CSVRGGYGYTF. In DNA, the CDR3 is TGCAGCGTACGGGGGGGCTATGGCTACACCTTC.

The chain couples TRBV19 to TRBJ2-5, with D tentatively TRBD2 (5 bases). This CDR3 has 12 amino acids. Trimming shortened V by 6 bases and J by 4 bases, and 9 bases separated the two germline ends. Germline lookup yields CDR1 LNHDA and CDR2 SQIVND (reference sequence). The chain's CDR3 is CASRSRGETQYF. The DNA of the CDR3 is TGTGCCAGTAGGTCACGGGGAGAGACCCAGTACTTC.

In regard to this clone: Other DNA sequences from this sample encode an identical CDR3 as well. The genes are TRBV9 and TRBJ2-7; TRBD1 matches 8 bases. With V trimmed by 3 bases and J by 3 bases, 5 bases remained unmatched. The CDR3 is 14 residues long. CDR1 and CDR2 from the germline V gene are SGDLS and YYNGEE. In nucleotides, the CDR3 is TGTGCCAGCAGCGCCGGACAGGGAGGCTACGAGCAGTACTTC. Translated, it gives CASSAGQGGYEQYF. Combining the CDR3 with reference TRBV9 and TRBJ2-7 gives the whole variable domain DSGVTQTPKHLITATGQRVTLRCSPRSGDLSVYWYQQSLDQGLQFLIQYYNGEERAKGNILERFSAQQFPDLHSELNLSSLELGDSALYFCASSAGQGGYEQYFGPGTRLTVT.

This clone came up once. The chain has TRBV5-8 and TRBJ1-1; the match to TRBD1 covers 7 bases. This CDR3 is built from 11 residues. The V segment lost 9 bases and the J segment 11 bases; nucleotides outside the gene matches: 10. The germline CDR1 and CDR2 sequences are SGHTS and YDEGEE. The CDR3 is CATKKGATAFF. CDR3 DNA: TGTGCCACCAAGAAGGGGGCAACGGCTTTCTTT.

The chain couples TRBV30 to TRBJ2-3; TRBD2 matches 9 bases. Germline V gives CDR1 GTSNPN, CDR2 SVGIG (reference sequence). The CDR3 is 17 residues long. The ends lost 7 bases at V and 5 bases at J; junction bases unmatched: 19. The CDR3 spells CAFSGNGGGATIDTQYF. CDR3 in DNA: TGTGCCTTCTCTGGGAATGGCGGGGGGGCAACAATAGATACGCAGTATTTT.

The rearrangement links TRBV11-2 to TRBJ2-7; D gene ambiguous. V dropped 5 bases and J dropped 4 bases, with 12 bases sitting between them. Germline CDR1 reads SGHAT; CDR2 reads FQNNGV. CDR3 size: 13 residues. Written as DNA, the CDR3 is TGTGCCAGCAGCCCACATCCTCCATACGAGCAGTACTTC. As protein: CASSPHPPYEQYF.

The rearrangement uses TRBV7-2 and TRBJ2-3; no reliable D call. CDR1 is SGHTA, CDR2 FQGNSA, per germline. V was pared by 6 bases and J by 6 bases, with 16 bases between. CDR3 length: 14 amino acids. This CDR3 is CASRPFHEADTQYF. The CDR3 DNA reads as TGTGCCAGCAGGCCTTTCCATGAGGCGGATACGCAGTATTTT.